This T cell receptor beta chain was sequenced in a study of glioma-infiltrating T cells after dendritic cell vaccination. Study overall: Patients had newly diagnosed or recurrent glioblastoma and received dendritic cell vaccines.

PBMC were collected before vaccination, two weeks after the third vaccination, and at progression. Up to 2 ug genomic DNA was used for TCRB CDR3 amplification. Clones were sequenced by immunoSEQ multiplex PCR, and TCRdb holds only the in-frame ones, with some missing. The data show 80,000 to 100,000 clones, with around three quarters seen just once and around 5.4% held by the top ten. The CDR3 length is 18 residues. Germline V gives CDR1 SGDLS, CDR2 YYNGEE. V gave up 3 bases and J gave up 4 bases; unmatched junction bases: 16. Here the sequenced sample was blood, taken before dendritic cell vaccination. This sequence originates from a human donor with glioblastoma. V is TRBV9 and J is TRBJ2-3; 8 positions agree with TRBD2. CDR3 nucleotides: TGTGCCAGCAGCGGTCCAGGCGGGACTAGTTTATTGGCAGATACGCAGTATTTT. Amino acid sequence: CASSGPGGTSLLADTQYF.